The clone carrying this T cell receptor (beta chain) was found a few times. The record originates from a study of early T cells in non-severe SARS-CoV-2 infection. This CDR3 contains 18 residues. V was pared by 1 base and J by 2 bases, with 20 bases between. Germline assignment: CDR1 SGHTA and CDR2 FQGNSA. Using its own MiXCR run on the 5' RACE reads, TCRdb lists one record per CDR3 protein. The sample includes more than 85,000 distinct CDR3 sequences, around 16% seen only once; the top ten take 1.3%. This receptor was obtained from an adult who was a healthcare worker with PCR-confirmed SARS-CoV-2 infection or an uninfected control (not recorded which). The genes are TRBV7-2 and TRBJ2-5, with D hard to call. The sample taken for sequencing was whole blood. CDR3 DNA sequence: TGTGCCAGCAGCTTAGGATACAGAGCTTTCCCGAAACAAGAGACCCAGTACTTC. Protein product: CASSLGYRAFPKQETQYF.